Listed below are T cell receptor beta chains from one sample, sequenced in a study of CD8+ T cells in alopecia areata. Assay: immunoSEQ multiplex PCR; the TCRdb copy retains only in-frame clones and omits some. The sample includes hundreds of thousands of clones, 50% to 70% of them seen just once. This specimen was CD4+ T cells sorted from blood, taken at week 0. All receptors derive from a human donor with alopecia areata. CDR3s include the opening cysteine and the closing phenylalanine or tryptophan. D genes are given only for firm matches. The size of a clone is reported for some rows only, either as once, few or many, or as a class for expanded clones.

TRBJ2-5 TRBD2 TRBV29-1 few TGCAGCGTTGAGCCGGCTAGCGGGAGGAAGGAGCGCCAAGAGACCCAGTACTTC CSVEPASGRKERQETQYF
TRBJ2-7 TRBD2 TRBV7-3 few TGTGCCAGCAGCTTGGCCGCTCTAGCGGGGGGCCTCCACGAGCAGTACTTC CASSLAALAGGLHEQYF
TRBJ2-2 TRBD2 TRBV5-6 . TGTGCCAGCAGCCGAAGGCTAGCGGCCAACACCGGGGAGCTGTTTTTT CASSRRLAANTGELFF
TRBJ1-5 . TRBV28 . TGTGCCAGCAGTTCCCCCGGGGCCCAGCCCCAGCATTTT CASSSPGAQPQHF
TRBJ2-7 TRBD2 TRBV6-5 few TGTGCCAGCAGCACCCGGGGAGGGCCTTCCTACGAGCAGTACTTC CASSTRGGPSYEQYF
TRBJ2-1 . TRBV28 . TGTGCCAGCAGTTTATGGGTACAGGGAGTGAGGAATGAGCAGTTCTTC CASSLWVQGVRNEQFF
TRBJ2-7 . TRBV6-1 few TGTGCCGGAGGGGGCGCCGTGAACGAGCAGTACTTC CAGGGAVNEQYF
TRBJ1-1 . TRBV2 . TGTGCCAGCAGAGAGGAAGACGCTGAAGCTTTCTTT CASREEDAEAFF
TRBJ1-3 . TRBV30 . TGTGCCTGGAGTCCGTCTGGAAACACCATATATTTT CAWSPSGNTIYF
TRBJ2-5 TRBD2 TRBV25-1 few TGTGCCAGCAGTGGAGGGGAAGTTCGAGCGGGAGGGCAAGAGACCCAGTACTTC CASSGGEVRAGGQETQYF
TRBJ1-5 . TRBV7-9 . TGTGCCAGCGGGATCGTAGGACAGCCCCAGCATTTT CASGIVGQPQHF
TRBJ1-1 . TRBV27 . TGTGCCAGCATCGGGACTAAAGCTTTCTTT CASIGTKAFF
TRBJ2-5 . TRBV29-1 few TGCAGCGTTGTAACGTATGTAGAGACCCAGTACTTC CSVVTYVETQYF
TRBJ2-3 . TRBV30 few TGTGCCTGGAGCTCCCGCCCGGCCACAGATACGCAGTATTTT CAWSSRPATDTQYF
TRBJ1-1 TRBD1 TRBV19 few TGTGCCAGTAGTCCGCTCCGGGACAGGGCTTCCGAAGCTTTCTTT CASSPLRDRASEAFF
TRBJ1-5 . TRBV19 . TGTGCCAGTAGTATAGGGGGCAGGGTGGGGCCTAGCAATCAGCCCCAGCATTTT CASSIGGRVGPSNQPQHF
TRBJ1-5 . TRBV7-8 . TGTGCCAGCAGCTTAGTCGTATCCGGTAGAAATCAGCCCCAGCATTTT CASSLVVSGRNQPQHF
TRBJ1-5 . TRBV27 . TGTGCCAGCAGTTTATCCCTACGGACTCATCAGCCCCAGCATTTT CASSLSLRTHQPQHF
TRBJ2-1 . TRBV15 . TGTGCCACCAGCAGCCCTGGACAGGAGGGGCAGTTCTTC CATSSPGQEGQFF
TRBJ2-5 TRBD1 TRBV30 . TGTGCCTGGGACAGGGGGCCGGACGGGCAGTACTTC CAWDRGPDGQYF
TRBJ2-3 . TRBV19 . TGTGCCAGTAGTATAGATTTGGCAGCCAGCACAGATACGCAGTATTTT CASSIDLAASTDTQYF
TRBJ2-1 . TRBV14 . TGTGCCAGCAGCCAACGGTACGGGCAGGATGAGCAGTTCTTC CASSQRYGQDEQFF
TRBJ1-1 . TRBV4-1 . TGCGCCAGCAGTAAGCCCCTGGAGAACACTGAAGCTTTCTTT CASSKPLENTEAFF
TRBJ2-4 . TRBV27 . TGTGCCAGCGCTGCTGCGGGACGAGCCAAAAACATTCAGTACTTC CASAAAGRAKNIQYF
TRBJ2-1 . TRBV18 . TGTGCCAGCTCACCACTTCAGGGTTCGGGTGAGCAGTTCTTC CASSPLQGSGEQFF
TRBJ1-5 TRBD1 TRBV6-5 . TGTGCCAGCGGACAGGGGTCCAATCAGCCCCAGCATTTT CASGQGSNQPQHF
TRBJ2-6 . TRBV19 . TGTGCCAGTAGTATCCAGGTACACTCTGGGGCCAACGTCCTGACTTTC CASSIQVHSGANVLTF
TRBJ2-7 . TRBV29-1 . TGCAGCGTTGAACGACGGGGGAGCTACGAGCAGTACTTC CSVERRGSYEQYF
TRBJ1-2 . TRBV9 . TGTGCCAGCAGCGCCCAGCCCGGGACATCGGATGGCTACACCTTC CASSAQPGTSDGYTF
TRBJ2-3 TRBD1 TRBV29-1 few TGCAGCGTCAAAACAGGGGGCGGCACAGATACGCAGTATTTT CSVKTGGGTDTQYF
TRBJ1-1 . TRBV5-6 . TGTGCCAGCAGCTTGATGAGCAGCACTGAAGCTTTCTTT CASSLMSSTEAFF
TRBJ2-1 . TRBV10-3 . TGTGCCATCAGTGGGTTGAATGAGCAGTTCTTC CAISGLNEQFF
TRBJ1-5 . TRBV12-5 . TGTGCTAGTGGCCGTGACAGGAATTATAGCAATCAGCCCCAGCATTTT CASGRDRNYSNQPQHF
TRBJ2-5 . TRBV6-5 few TGTGCCAGCAGCCGAGCGACAGGGAGGGAGACCCAGTACTTC CASSRATGRETQYF
TRBJ2-3 . TRBV7-9 . TGTGCCAGCAGCTTGGCTAGCGCCACCTTCACAGATACGCAGTATTTT CASSLASATFTDTQYF
TRBJ1-2 . TRBV29-1 . TGCAGCGTTGCACCAGAGAACTATGGCTACACCTTC CSVAPENYGYTF
TRBJ1-1 . TRBV29-1 . TGCAGCGTTGTCTACAGGCTGGGGGACACTGAAGCTTTCTTT CSVVYRLGDTEAFF
TRBJ2-5 TRBD2 TRBV7-2 . TGTGCCAGCAGCTCCTCCATAGCGGGAGGGCGGGTGATGGAGACCCAGTACTTC CASSSSIAGGRVMETQYF
TRBJ2-5 TRBD1 TRBV5-4 . TGTGCCAGCAGCTTGAGGGGGCGAGGGATCTTCGCGACCCAGTACTTC CASSLRGRGIFATQYF
TRBJ2-1 . TRBV30 . TGTGCCTGGAGTAGGGCTAGCCTGTTTGCTGAGCAGTTCTTC CAWSRASLFAEQFF
TRBJ2-7 . TRBV5-1 . TGCGCCAGCAGCCTCCACCCCACAGGGTCCTACGAGCAGTACTTC CASSLHPTGSYEQYF
TRBJ1-2 . TRBV10-3 few TGTGCCATCAGTGTGGGGGGAGACTATGGCTACACCTTC CAISVGGDYGYTF
TRBJ2-4 . TRBV11-2 . TGTGCCAGCAGCGCCCTCCAGGGTTCAAAAAACATTCAGTACTTC CASSALQGSKNIQYF
TRBJ2-7 . TRBV2 few TGTGCCAGCAGTGTGGCTTCAGGGGTAACCCAGACCAATTCCTACGAGCAGTACTTC CASSVASGVTQTNSYEQYF
TRBJ1-1 TRBD1 TRBV18 . TGTGCCAGCTCACCGGACAGGCGGGATACTGAAGCTTTCTTT CASSPDRRDTEAFF
TRBJ2-7 TRBD1 TRBV29-1 . TGCAGCGTTGCTTTAAGAAAAAGGACAGGGGGCTTGGCGCAGTACTTC CSVALRKRTGGLAQYF
TRBJ2-1 TRBD2 TRBV4-2 once TGTGCCAGCAGCCAAGGGACTAGCACCTATGAGCAGTTCTTC CASSQGTSTYEQFF
TRBJ1-2 . TRBV14 . TGTGCCAGCAGCCAACGGGACGGGTTCTATGGCTACACCTTC CASSQRDGFYGYTF
TRBJ2-3 . TRBV18 . TGTGCCAGCTCCTACGGACCTTCTAGCACAGGTACGCAGTATTTT CASSYGPSSTGTQYF
TRBJ1-1 . TRBV6-1 . TGTGCCAGCAGTGAAGCGTACGGGATGAGGACTGAAGCTTTCTTT CASSEAYGMRTEAFF
TRBJ1-1 TRBD1 TRBV15 . TGTGCCACCAGCAGAGAACCGACAGGGCCCACTGAAGCTTTCTTT CATSREPTGPTEAFF
TRBJ1-6 . TRBV27 few TGTGCCAGCAGTTTTTCGGGCGATAATTCACCCCTCCACTTT CASSFSGDNSPLHF
TRBJ1-4 TRBD1 TRBV6-5 . TGTGCCAGCAGTTACACCGACAGGGGGGGCGAAAAACTGTTTTTT CASSYTDRGGEKLFF
TRBJ2-7 . TRBV30 . TGTGCCTGGAGCCGGGGCTCGACCTACGAGCAGTACTTC CAWSRGSTYEQYF